Shown below are 24 T cell receptor beta chains from a single sample sequenced in a study of Graves' ophthalmopathy and Graves' hyperthyroidism. RNA transcripts were the template, and TCR beta CDR3 regions were amplified from them. HTBI-primed first-round RT-PCR preceded second-round multiplex PCR. A single record per CDR3 protein comes from TCRdb applying MiXCR to the multiplex PCR reads. The repertoire consists of hundreds of thousands of distinct CDR3 sequences, with about 24% occurring once and the leading ten covering roughly 7.4%. The sample was peripheral blood. The receptor source for this set is a woman between 18 and 29 years old with stable Graves' hyperthyroidism. Some clones in this sample may be carry-over from other donors' samples.

This chain joins TRBV3-1 and TRBJ2-5; TRBD2 matches at 7 bases. This CDR3 is 13 amino acids long. V lost 7 bases and J lost 9; bases outside the gene matches: 11. CDR1 and CDR2 (germline): LGHDT, YNNKEL (reference sequence). The CDR3 region is CASNPGLGRAQYF. CDR3 nucleotides: TGTGCCAGCAACCCAGGACTAGGAAGGGCCCAGTACTTC.

This clonotype was seen just once. Possible read error: a much larger clone is one base away. V usage is TRBV12-3 or TRBV12-4 and J usage is TRBJ2-2, with 8 bases matching TRBD1. There are 15 residues in the CDR3. In nucleotides, the CDR3 is TGTGCCAGCAGTGGCCCGGACAGGGAAATCGGGGAGCTGTGTTTT. The encoded protein is CASSGPDREIGELCF.

This clonotype appeared many times. V and J are TRBV20-1 and TRBJ2-7; D possibly corresponds to TRBD1 (6 bases). Germline assignment: CDR1 DFQATT and CDR2 SNEGSKA (reference sequence). The CDR3 contains 13 residues. The V end lost 0 bases, the J end lost 6 bases, and 12 bases lay between the germline ends. As DNA, the CDR3 is TGCAGTGCTAGAGATCAACCGACAGGCGAGCAGTACTTC. Amino acids: CSARDQPTGEQYF.

This clonotype has a count of ten or more. This chain connects TRBV27 to TRBJ1-2, with D tentatively TRBD1 (5 bases). The CDR3 has 14 residues. The germline gives CDR1 MNHEY, CDR2 SMNVEV (reference sequence). The V end lost 5 bases, the J end lost 4 bases, and 14 bases lay between the germline ends. The CDR3 coding sequence is TGTGCCAGCAGTCTTCGGGACGGACCCTATGGCTACACCTTC. Translating it yields CASSLRDGPYGYTF.

This clonotype was counted ten times or more. The chain joins TRBV6-1 to TRBJ2-5; either TRBD1 or TRBD2 may fit D (5 bases each). The CDR3 has 14 amino acids. The ends were cut back, 0 bases at V and 3 bases at J, with 8 bases in the middle. Per the germline V gene, CDR1 is MNHNS and CDR2 is SASEGT. This chain's CDR3 is CASSEAGVKETQYF. The CDR3 DNA sequence: TGTGCCAGCAGTGAAGCGGGGGTAAAAGAGACCCAGTACTTC.

This clonotype was counted at least ten times. The V and J genes are TRBV12-3 or TRBV12-4 and TRBJ1-2; D unresolved. The CDR3 extends over 13 amino acids. Trimming removed 0 bases at V and 8 bases at J, with 10 bases between. The CDR3 DNA sequence: TGTGCCAGCAGTTTAGCGGCCGGGTTCGGCTACACCTTC. It yields the protein CASSLAAGFGYTF.

This clonotype was observed many times. This chain connects TRBV11-1 to TRBJ2-7; D may correspond to TRBD1 or TRBD2 (6 bases each). Looked up from germline, CDR1 is SGHAT and CDR2 is FQDESV (reference sequence). There are 16 residues in the CDR3. V lost 7 bases and J lost 1, with 20 bases in between. The DNA for the CDR3 is TGTGCCAGCACCCCGTTGGGGGGCGCTGGGTCCTACGAGCAGTACTTC. Translation gives CASTPLGGAGSYEQYF.

The table lists this clonotype with many counts. Likely a read error: the CDR3 ends without its conserved phenylalanine or tryptophan. CDR3 sequence (DNA): TGCAGTGCTAGAGGGGAAGGGGTGGGGGAGACCCAGTACCTC. It is translated as CSARGEGVGETQYL. The chain joins TRBV20-1 to TRBJ2-5; D may be TRBD1 (5 bases). The CDR3 contains 14 residues. Trimming shortened V by 1 base and J by 5 bases, and 14 bases separated the two germline ends. Germline values: CDR1 DFQATT, CDR2 SNEGSKA (reference sequence).

The table lists this clonotype with many counts. The rearrangement links TRBV15 to TRBJ1-5; D not resolved. CDR3 length equals 18 residues. Per germline, CDR1 LNHNV and CDR2 YYDKDF (reference sequence). The germline V and J ends were trimmed by 0 bases and 0 bases, with 15 bases remaining between them. CDR3 region: CATSRDSLGLFSNQPQHF. CDR3 nucleotides: TGTGCCACCAGCAGAGATAGTTTAGGGCTCTTTAGCAATCAGCCCCAGCATTTT.

The chain combines TRBV20-1 with TRBJ1-1; 9 nucleotides align to TRBD1. Germline CDR1 and CDR2: DFQATT and SNEGSKA (reference sequence). J lost 8 bases, V lost 2 bases, and 9 bases had no gene match. The CDR3 covers 14 residues. The CDR3 spells CSARPSTGGQEAFF. The DNA for the CDR3 is TGCAGTGCTAGACCCTCGACAGGGGGGCAAGAAGCTTTCTTT.

Many counts were recorded for this clonotype. J is TRBJ2-5 and V is TRBV6-2 or TRBV6-3; TRBD1 is a possible D gene (5 bases). V was shortened by 6 bases and J by 5 bases, with 13 bases between the two germline ends. Looked up from germline, CDR1 is MNHEY and CDR2 is SVGEGT. The CDR3 sequence is 13 residues long. The CDR3 DNA reads as TGTGCCAGCAGCCAGGGTTTGTACGAGACCCAGTACTTC. Protein product: CASSQGLYETQYF.

In this sample, this clonotype turned up a few times. The V call is TRBV7-2, the J call TRBJ2-7, with unresolved D. This CDR3 spans 15 amino acids. Germline V gene sequence: CDR1 SGHTA, CDR2 FQGNSA. V was pared by 1 base and J by 3 bases, with 13 bases between. In DNA, the CDR3 is TGTGCCAGCAGCTTAGGTGGTGCCGTAGGCTACGAGCAGTACTTC. Translation gives CASSLGGAVGYEQYF. Full variable domain (missing parts from reference TRBV7-2 and TRBJ2-7): GAGVSQSPSNKVTEKGKDVELRCDPISGHTALYWYRQSLGQGLEFLIYFQGNSAPDKSGLPSDRFSAERTGGSVSTLTIQRTQQEDSAVYLCASSLGGAVGYEQYFGPGTRLTVT.

This chain links TRBV19 with TRBJ1-2; no definite D call. V dropped 7 bases and J dropped 2 bases, with 11 bases sitting between them. CDR3 size: 13 residues. Looked up from germline, CDR1 is LNHDA and CDR2 is SQIVND (reference sequence). This CDR3 is CASKNGPNYGYTF. DNA of the CDR3: TGTGCCAGTAAAAACGGGCCCAACTATGGCTACACCTTC. The variable domain in full, with the rest retrieved from reference TRBV19 and TRBJ1-2, is DGGITQSPKYLFRKEGQNVTLSCEQNLNHDAMYWYRQDPGQGLRLIYYSQIVNDFQKGDIAEGYSVSREKKESFPLTVTSAQKNPTAFYLCASKNGPNYGYTFGSGTRLTVV.

The chain combines TRBV5-1 with TRBJ1-1; no definite D call. The CDR3 spans 15 residues. Germline V lookup: CDR1 SGHRS, CDR2 YFSETQ. V was shortened by 0 bases and J by 5 bases, with 14 bases between the two germline ends. The chain's CDR3 is CASSLEGMRMTEAFF. In nucleotides, the CDR3 is TGCGCCAGCAGCTTGGAAGGGATGAGGATGACTGAAGCTTTCTTT. The full variable domain, in which reference TRBV5-1 and TRBJ1-1 provide the parts outside the CDR3, is KAGVTQTPRYLIKTRGQQVTLSCSPISGHRSVSWYQQTPGQGLQFLFEYFSETQRNKGNFPGRFSGRQFSNSRSEMNVSTLELGDSALYLCASSLEGMRMTEAFFGQGTRLTVV.

Many counts were recorded for this clonotype. This chain's CDR3 is CASSEGTSSYEQYF. DNA for the CDR3: TGTGCCAGCAGTGAGGGCACTAGCTCCTACGAGCAGTACTTC. The chain is built from TRBV2 and TRBJ2-7, with a weak D call TRBD2 (5 bases). Germline V gene data show CDR1 as SNHLY and CDR2 as FYNNEI. V dropped 3 bases and J dropped 0 bases, with 9 bases sitting between them. The length of the CDR3 is 14 residues.

This clonotype was observed many times. The rearrangement uses TRBV25-1 and TRBJ1-4; 9 bases are a match to TRBD1. This CDR3 region has 15 residues. V lost 4 bases to trimming and J lost 5 bases; unmatched junction nucleotides: 5. CDR1 MGHDK and CDR2 SYGVNS come from the germline V gene. For the CDR3, the DNA is TGTGCCAGCAGTGGACCGGACAGGGGCAATGAAAAACTGTTTTTT. Its protein is CASSGPDRGNEKLFF.

This clonotype has ten or more counts. This CDR3 is CAWKQTNEQYF. As DNA, the CDR3 is TGTGCCTGGAAACAGACAAATGAGCAGTACTTC. This chain uses TRBV30 with TRBJ2-7, with unresolved D. The CDR3 has 11 amino acids. V dropped 4 bases and J dropped 7 bases, with 11 bases sitting between them. Germline values: CDR1 GTSNPN, CDR2 SVGIG (reference sequence).

The table lists this clonotype with many counts. The chain joins TRBV27 to TRBJ2-7; perhaps TRBD2 as D (5 bases). This CDR3 is built from 15 residues. V dropped 2 bases and J dropped 3 bases, with 14 bases sitting between them. Germline lookup yields CDR1 MNHEY and CDR2 SMNVEV (reference sequence). The CDR3 sequence is CASSLGAEIFYEQYF. In nucleotides, the CDR3 is TGTGCCAGCAGTTTAGGAGCGGAAATATTCTACGAGCAGTACTTC.

A few counts support this clonotype. CDR3 amino acids: CASSPPGPGETQYF. The CDR3 DNA follows: TGTGCCAGCAGCCCACCGGGACCAGGAGAGACCCAGTACTTC. The chain has TRBV3-1 and TRBJ2-5, with D possibly called TRBD1 or TRBD2 (5 bases each). Germline lookup yields CDR1 LGHDT and CDR2 YNNKEL (reference sequence). V lost 4 bases to trimming and J lost 4 bases, with 13 bases between them. The CDR3 consists of 14 residues.

This chain links TRBV20-1 with TRBJ1-6; D perhaps matches TRBD1 (6 bases). V lost 0 bases and J 9 bases, leaving 15 bases between the germline ends. This CDR3 comprises 15 residues. Looked up from germline, CDR1 is DFQATT and CDR2 is SNEGSKA (reference sequence). The CDR3 bases are TGCAGTGCTAGAGATGTCCACAGGGAGAGTTCACCCCTCCACTTT. The encoded protein is CSARDVHRESSPLHF.

V and J are TRBV28 and TRBJ2-7; 7 bases are shared with TRBD2. CDR1 MDHEN and CDR2 SYDVKM come from the germline V gene. J lost 6 bases, V lost 2 bases, and 4 bases had no gene match. This CDR3 has 13 residues. This chain's CDR3 is CASSLEWGGEQYF. The CDR3 DNA follows: TGTGCCAGCAGTTTAGAATGGGGGGGCGAGCAGTACTTC.

This clonotype was detected many times. The rearrangement uses TRBV3-1 and TRBJ2-5; 8 bases fit TRBD2. This CDR3 has 17 amino acids. CDR1 LGHDT and CDR2 YNNKEL come from the germline V gene (reference sequence). V dropped 0 bases and J dropped 5; count of bases not matched to a gene: 11. Here the CDR3 reads CASSQESVSGSIETQYF. In nucleotides, the CDR3 is TGTGCCAGCAGCCAAGAATCTGTGAGCGGGAGTATTGAGACCCAGTACTTC.

The J gene is TRBJ2-5, the V gene TRBV15; perhaps TRBD1 as D (5 bases). This CDR3 is built from 17 residues. CDR1 and CDR2 from the germline V gene are LNHNV and YYDKDF (reference sequence). V dropped 0 bases and J dropped 0 bases, with 14 bases sitting between them. CDR3 region: CATSRDSAGKYQETQYF. Written as DNA, the CDR3 is TGTGCCACCAGCAGAGATAGTGCAGGGAAGTACCAAGAGACCCAGTACTTC.

This clonotype was observed a few times. The J gene is TRBJ1-2, the V gene TRBV19; 9 bases fit TRBD1. This CDR3 spans 13 amino acids. With V trimmed by 8 bases and J by 3 bases, 4 bases remained unmatched. The V gene's germline CDR1 is LNHDA and CDR2 SQIVND (reference sequence). The chain's CDR3 is CASGDRADYGYTF. The CDR3 coding sequence is TGTGCCAGTGGGGACAGGGCGGACTATGGCTACACCTTC.